This entry concerns a single TCR beta chain. Its specificity is unknown. TCRdb's copy holds only in-frame clones and misses some; the assay was immunoSEQ multiplex PCR. Here the sample spans roughly 2 million clones, 85% to 95% being singletons. Subsets obtained from CD4+ cells comprised CD45RA+ naive and CD45RA-negative memory cells. The V end lost 0 bases, the J end lost 7 bases, and 10 bases lay between the germline ends. This CDR3 has 14 residues. CDR1 is MGHRA, CDR2 YSYEKL, per germline. This sample stems from a study of shared clonotypes between healthy human individuals. Across the study: A donor's plate count was three for CD4 naive and three for CD4 memory; CD8 naive had two and CD8 memory one. Whole-study results and caveats: The study found roughly 5% of naive CD4 clonotypes shared across a few donors. Compared with clonotypes that all four donors shared, non-shared clonotypes had lower generation probabilities.

The source material was naive CD4+ T cells sorted from blood. Subset here: CD45RA+ positively selected. This sequence originates from a man aged 18 to 35 in good health. The chain employs TRBV4-1 and TRBJ2-1; D is undetermined. The CDR3 reads CASSQEAGRNEQFF. The CDR3 nucleotides are TGCGCCAGCAGCCAAGAAGCAGGCCGGAATGAGCAGTTCTTC.